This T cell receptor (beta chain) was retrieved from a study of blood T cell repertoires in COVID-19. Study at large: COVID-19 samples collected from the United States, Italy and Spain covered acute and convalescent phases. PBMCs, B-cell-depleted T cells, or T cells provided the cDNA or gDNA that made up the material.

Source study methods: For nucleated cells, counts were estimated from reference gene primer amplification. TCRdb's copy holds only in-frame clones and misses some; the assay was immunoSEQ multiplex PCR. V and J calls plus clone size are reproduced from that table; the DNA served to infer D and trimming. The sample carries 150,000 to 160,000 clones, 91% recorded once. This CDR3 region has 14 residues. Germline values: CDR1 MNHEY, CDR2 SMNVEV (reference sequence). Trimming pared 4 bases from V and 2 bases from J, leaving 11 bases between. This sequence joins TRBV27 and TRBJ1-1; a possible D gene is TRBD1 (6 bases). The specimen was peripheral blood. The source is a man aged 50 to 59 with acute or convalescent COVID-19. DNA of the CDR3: TGTGCCAGCAGTTGGGGGCGCGGAAACACTGAAGCTTTCTTT. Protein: CASSWGRGNTEAFF.